Each of the 2 T cell receptor beta chains below was sequenced from the same sample in a study of graft-versus-host responses after intestinal transplantation. Their antigen targets remain unknown. Measured with immunoSEQ multiplex PCR; TCRdb has only the in-frame clones, and not every one. The sample carries about 31,000 clones, roughly 80% recorded once. Sequencing used unstimulated CD8+ T cells sorted from spleen or lymph node cells, obtained before intestinal transplant. The receptors originated from a human donor who received an intestinal transplant.

J is TRBJ2-1 and V is TRBV19; TRBD2 matches at 11 bases. The germline gives CDR1 LNHDA, CDR2 SQIVND (reference sequence). The V gene end was trimmed by 2 bases and the J gene end by 8 bases; junction bases not matched to a gene: 5. The CDR3 consists of 15 residues. CDR3 amino acids: CASSITSGSTDEQFF. Written as DNA, the CDR3 is TGTGCCAGTAGTATAACTAGCGGGAGTACCGATGAGCAGTTCTTC.

A few counts support this clone. The genes are TRBV5-6 and TRBJ2-2; D remains ambiguous. V dropped 3 bases and J dropped 6 bases, with 9 bases sitting between them. This CDR3 has 13 amino acids. Germline V gene data show CDR1 as SGHDT and CDR2 as YYEEEE. CDR3 nucleotide sequence: TGTGCCAGCAGCTCCCTACGGGCCGGGGAGCTGTTTTTT. Protein sequence: CASSSLRAGELFF.